This T cell receptor (beta chain) was sequenced for a study of breast tumors, draining lymph nodes, adjacent tissues. Breast cancer patients provided tissue from their axillary draining lymph nodes. Study-level findings and limits: Tumor repertoires ranked between lymph nodes and nontumor tissue in diversity, with V and J gene preferences. Most tumor T cells seemingly derive from lymph node, then expand in tumor. Luminal-like breast cancer showed significantly higher tumor–nontumor repertoire similarity than basal-like.

TCRdb recomputed calls from the multiplex PCR reads with MiXCR, one row per CDR3 protein. The repertoire consists of about 94,000 distinct CDR3 sequences, with around 29% occurring once and the leading ten covering over 7.5%. The trim removed 0 bases at V and 2 bases at J, leaving 5 bases unmatched. CDR3 length: 15 residues. Per the germline V gene, CDR1 is SGDLS and CDR2 is YYNGEE. This clonotype was seen ten or more times. Its antigen is unknown. The sequence was collected from a female donor with breast cancer. Some clones in this sample may be carry-over from other donors' samples. The chain recombines TRBV9 with TRBJ2-7; 7 bases agree with TRBD1. Sequenced input: axillary lymph node tissue. The CDR3 DNA is TGTGCCAGCAGCGTAGGTGACAGGGTCGCCTACGAGCAGTACTTC. Its translation: CASSVGDRVAYEQYF. Based on the CDR3 plus reference TRBV9 and TRBJ2-7, the full variable domain is DSGVTQTPKHLITATGQRVTLRCSPRSGDLSVYWYQQSLDQGLQFLIQYYNGEERAKGNILERFSAQQFPDLHSELNLSSLELGDSALYFCASSVGDRVAYEQYFGPGTRLTVT.